This TCR beta chain stems from a study of cytomegalovirus exposure and HLA in healthy donors. Study-level information: Counted in an early data release were about 85 million unique TCRs from HLA-typed donors.

With V trimmed by 4 bases and J by 5 bases, 8 bases remained unmatched. The CDR3 loop spans 16 amino acids. Germline CDR1 reads MGHRA; CDR2 reads YSYEKL. Vbeta (60) and Jbeta (13) primers were used in the PCR. Here immunoSEQ multiplex PCR was the method, and the copy in TCRdb shows in-frame clones only, minus some. The sample contains 80,000 to 95,000 clones, roughly 86% of which appear only once. This clonotype was obtained from a man aged 25-45 years in good health and CMV-seropositive. The genes are TRBV4-1 and TRBJ2-5; 12 bases match TRBD2. What was sequenced was PBMCs. The CDR3 nucleotides read TGCGCCAGCAGCCCCCCTAGCGGGAGGGCCGGTGAGACCCAGTACTTC. Protein sequence: CASSPPSGRAGETQYF.